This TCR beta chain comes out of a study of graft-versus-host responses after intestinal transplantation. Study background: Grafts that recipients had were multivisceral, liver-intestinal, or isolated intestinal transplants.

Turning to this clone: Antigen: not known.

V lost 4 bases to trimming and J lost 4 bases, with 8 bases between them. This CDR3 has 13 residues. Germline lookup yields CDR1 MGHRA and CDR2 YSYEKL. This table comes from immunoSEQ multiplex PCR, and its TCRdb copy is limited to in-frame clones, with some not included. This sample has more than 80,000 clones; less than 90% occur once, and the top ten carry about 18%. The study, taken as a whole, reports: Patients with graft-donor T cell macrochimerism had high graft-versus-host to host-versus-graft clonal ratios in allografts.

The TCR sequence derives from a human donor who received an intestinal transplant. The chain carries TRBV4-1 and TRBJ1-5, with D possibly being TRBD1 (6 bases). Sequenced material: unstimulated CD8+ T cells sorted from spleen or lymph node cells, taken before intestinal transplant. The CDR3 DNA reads TGCGCCAGCAGCCCGGGACAAAATCAGCCCCAGCATTTT. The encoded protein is CASSPGQNQPQHF.